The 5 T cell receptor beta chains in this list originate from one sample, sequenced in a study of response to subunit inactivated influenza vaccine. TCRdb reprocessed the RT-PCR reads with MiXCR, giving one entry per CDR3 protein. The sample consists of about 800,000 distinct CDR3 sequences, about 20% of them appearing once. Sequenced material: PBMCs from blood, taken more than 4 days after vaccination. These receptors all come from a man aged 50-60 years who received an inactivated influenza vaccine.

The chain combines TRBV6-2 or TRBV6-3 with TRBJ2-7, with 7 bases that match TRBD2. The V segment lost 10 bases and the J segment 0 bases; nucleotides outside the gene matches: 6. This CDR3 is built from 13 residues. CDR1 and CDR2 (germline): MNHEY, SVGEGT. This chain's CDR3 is CAIQLAVSYEQYF. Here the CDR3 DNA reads TGTGCCATCCAGCTAGCGGTCTCCTACGAGCAGTACTTC.

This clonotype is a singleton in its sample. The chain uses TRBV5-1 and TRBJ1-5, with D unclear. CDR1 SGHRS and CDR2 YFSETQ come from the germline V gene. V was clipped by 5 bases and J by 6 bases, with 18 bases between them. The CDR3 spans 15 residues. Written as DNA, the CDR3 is TGCGCCAGCAGACCGGACCCGCTATCAGGTCAGCCCCAGCATTTT. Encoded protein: CASRPDPLSGQPQHF. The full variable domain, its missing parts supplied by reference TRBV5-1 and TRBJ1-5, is KAGVTQTPRYLIKTRGQQVTLSCSPISGHRSVSWYQQTPGQGLQFLFEYFSETQRNKGNFPGRFSGRQFSNSRSEMNVSTLELGDSALYLCASRPDPLSGQPQHFGDGTRLSIL.

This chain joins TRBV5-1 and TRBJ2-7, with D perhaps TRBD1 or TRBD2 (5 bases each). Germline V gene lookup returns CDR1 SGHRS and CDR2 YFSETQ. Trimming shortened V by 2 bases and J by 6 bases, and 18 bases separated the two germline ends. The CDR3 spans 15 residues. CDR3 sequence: CASSFSGPTTREQYF. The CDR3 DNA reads TGCGCCAGCAGCTTCTCGGGACCAACCACCCGCGAGCAGTACTTC.

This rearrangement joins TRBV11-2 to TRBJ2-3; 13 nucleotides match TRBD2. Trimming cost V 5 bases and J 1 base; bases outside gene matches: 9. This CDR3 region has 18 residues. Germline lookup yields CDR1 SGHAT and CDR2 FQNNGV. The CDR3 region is CASSTILAGGPGTDTQYF. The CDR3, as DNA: TGTGCCAGCAGCACTATACTAGCGGGAGGGCCCGGCACAGATACGCAGTATTTT.

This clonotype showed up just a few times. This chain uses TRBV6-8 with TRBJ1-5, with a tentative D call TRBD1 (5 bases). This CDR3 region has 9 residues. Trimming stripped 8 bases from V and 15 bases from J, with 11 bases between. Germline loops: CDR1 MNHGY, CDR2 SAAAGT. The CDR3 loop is CASGGAAHF. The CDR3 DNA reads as TGTGCCAGCGGAGGGGCTGCGCATTTT.